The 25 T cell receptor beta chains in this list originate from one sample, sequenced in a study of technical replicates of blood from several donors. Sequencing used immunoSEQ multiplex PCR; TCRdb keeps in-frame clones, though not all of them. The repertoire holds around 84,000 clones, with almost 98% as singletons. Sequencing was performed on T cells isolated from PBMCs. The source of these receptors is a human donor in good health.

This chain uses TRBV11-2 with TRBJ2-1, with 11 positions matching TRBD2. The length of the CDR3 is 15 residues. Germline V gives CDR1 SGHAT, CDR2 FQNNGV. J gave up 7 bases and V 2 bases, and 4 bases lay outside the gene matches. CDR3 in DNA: TGTGCCAGCAGCTTACTACTAGCGGGAGAAAATGAGCAGTTCTTC. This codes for CASSLLLAGENEQFF.

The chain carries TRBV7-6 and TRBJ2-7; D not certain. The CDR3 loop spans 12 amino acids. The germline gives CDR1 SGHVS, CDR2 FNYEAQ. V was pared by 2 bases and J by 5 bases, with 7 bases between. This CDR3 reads CASSLNIDEQYF. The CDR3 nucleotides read TGTGCCAGCAGCTTAAATATCGACGAGCAGTACTTC.

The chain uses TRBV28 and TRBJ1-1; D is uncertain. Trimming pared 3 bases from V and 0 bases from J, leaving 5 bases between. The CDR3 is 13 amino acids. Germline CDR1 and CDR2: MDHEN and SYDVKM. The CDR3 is CASSFNLNTEAFF. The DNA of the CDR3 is TGTGCCAGCAGTTTTAACTTGAACACTGAAGCTTTCTTT.

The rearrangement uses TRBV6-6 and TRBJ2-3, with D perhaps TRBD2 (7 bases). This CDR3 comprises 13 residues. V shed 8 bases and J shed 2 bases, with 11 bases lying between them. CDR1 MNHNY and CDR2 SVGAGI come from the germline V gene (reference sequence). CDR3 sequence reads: CASGGALTDTQYF. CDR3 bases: TGTGCCAGCGGGGGGGCTCTCACAGATACGCAGTATTTT.

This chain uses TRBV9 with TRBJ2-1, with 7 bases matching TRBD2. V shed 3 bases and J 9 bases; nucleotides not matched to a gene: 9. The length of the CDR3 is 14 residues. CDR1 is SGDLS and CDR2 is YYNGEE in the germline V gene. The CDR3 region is CASSGEGGAPEQFF. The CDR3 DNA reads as TGTGCCAGCAGCGGGGAGGGTGGGGCGCCTGAGCAGTTCTTC.

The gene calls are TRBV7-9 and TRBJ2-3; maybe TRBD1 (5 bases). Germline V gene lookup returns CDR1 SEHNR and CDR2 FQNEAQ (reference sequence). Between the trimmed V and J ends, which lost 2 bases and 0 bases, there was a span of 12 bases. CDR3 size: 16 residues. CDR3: CASSLYAGPSTDTQYF. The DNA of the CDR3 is TGTGCCAGCAGCTTATATGCAGGGCCAAGCACAGATACGCAGTATTTT.

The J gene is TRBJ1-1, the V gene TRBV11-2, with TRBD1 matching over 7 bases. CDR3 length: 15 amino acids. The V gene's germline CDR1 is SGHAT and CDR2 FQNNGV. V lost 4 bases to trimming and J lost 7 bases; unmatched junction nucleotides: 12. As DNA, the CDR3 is TGTGCCAGCAGCTCAGGGGGTTGGGACCCACTTGAAGCTTTCTTT. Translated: CASSSGGWDPLEAFF.

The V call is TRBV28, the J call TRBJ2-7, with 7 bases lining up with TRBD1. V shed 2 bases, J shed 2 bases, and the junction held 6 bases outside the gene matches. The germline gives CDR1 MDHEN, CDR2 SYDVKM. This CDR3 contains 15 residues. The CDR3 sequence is CASSLRTGVTYEQYF. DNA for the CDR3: TGTGCCAGCAGTTTACGGACAGGCGTGACCTACGAGCAGTACTTC.

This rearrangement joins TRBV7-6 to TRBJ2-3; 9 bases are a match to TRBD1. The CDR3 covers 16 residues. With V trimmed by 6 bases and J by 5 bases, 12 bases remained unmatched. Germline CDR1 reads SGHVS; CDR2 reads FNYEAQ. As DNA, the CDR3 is TGTGCCAGCAGTTCTACGACGGACAGGGGCATAGATACGCAGTATTTT. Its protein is CASSSTTDRGIDTQYF.

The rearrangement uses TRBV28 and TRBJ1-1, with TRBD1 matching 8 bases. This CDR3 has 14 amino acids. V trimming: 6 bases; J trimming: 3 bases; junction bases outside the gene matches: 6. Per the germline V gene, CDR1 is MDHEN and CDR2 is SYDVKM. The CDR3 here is CASSQGQGYTEAFF. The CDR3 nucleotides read TGTGCCAGCAGCCAAGGACAGGGATACACTGAAGCTTTCTTT.

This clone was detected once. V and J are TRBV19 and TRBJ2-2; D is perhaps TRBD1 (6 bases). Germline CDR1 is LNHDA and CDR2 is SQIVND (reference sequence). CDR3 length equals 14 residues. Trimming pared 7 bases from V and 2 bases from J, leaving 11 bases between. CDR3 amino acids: CASTQGINTGELFF. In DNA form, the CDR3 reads TGTGCCAGTACCCAGGGGATTAACACCGGGGAGCTGTTTTTT.

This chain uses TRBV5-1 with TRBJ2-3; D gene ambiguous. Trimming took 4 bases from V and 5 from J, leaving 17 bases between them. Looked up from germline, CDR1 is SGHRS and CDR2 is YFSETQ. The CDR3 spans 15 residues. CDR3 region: CASSGDLVPVDTQYF. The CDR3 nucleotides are TGCGCCAGCAGCGGTGACTTGGTTCCGGTAGATACGCAGTATTTT. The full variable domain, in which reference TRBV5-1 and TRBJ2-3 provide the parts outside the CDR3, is KAGVTQTPRYLIKTRGQQVTLSCSPISGHRSVSWYQQTPGQGLQFLFEYFSETQRNKGNFPGRFSGRQFSNSRSEMNVSTLELGDSALYLCASSGDLVPVDTQYFGPGTRLTVL.

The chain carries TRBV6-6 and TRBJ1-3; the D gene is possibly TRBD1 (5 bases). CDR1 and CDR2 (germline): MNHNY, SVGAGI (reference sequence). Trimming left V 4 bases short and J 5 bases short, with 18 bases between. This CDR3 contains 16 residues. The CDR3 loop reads CASSSPTATHRNTIYF. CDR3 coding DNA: TGTGCCAGCAGTTCTCCGACAGCCACACACAGAAACACCATATATTTT.

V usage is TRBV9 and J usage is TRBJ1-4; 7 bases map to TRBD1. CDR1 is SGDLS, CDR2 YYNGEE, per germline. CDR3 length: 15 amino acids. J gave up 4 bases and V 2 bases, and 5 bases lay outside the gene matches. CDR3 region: CASSVSGQLNEKLFF. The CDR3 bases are TGTGCCAGCAGCGTCTCGGGACAGCTTAATGAAAAACTGTTTTTT. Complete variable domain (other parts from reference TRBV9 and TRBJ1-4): DSGVTQTPKHLITATGQRVTLRCSPRSGDLSVYWYQQSLDQGLQFLIQYYNGEERAKGNILERFSAQQFPDLHSELNLSSLELGDSALYFCASSVSGQLNEKLFFGSGTQLSVL.

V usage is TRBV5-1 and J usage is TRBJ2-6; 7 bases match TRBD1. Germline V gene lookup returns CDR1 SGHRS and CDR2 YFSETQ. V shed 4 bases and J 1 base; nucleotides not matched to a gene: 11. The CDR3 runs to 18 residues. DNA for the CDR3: TGCGCCAGCAGCCCTGGGACAGCCACCCAATCTGGGGCCAACGTCCTGACTTTC. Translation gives CASSPGTATQSGANVLTF.

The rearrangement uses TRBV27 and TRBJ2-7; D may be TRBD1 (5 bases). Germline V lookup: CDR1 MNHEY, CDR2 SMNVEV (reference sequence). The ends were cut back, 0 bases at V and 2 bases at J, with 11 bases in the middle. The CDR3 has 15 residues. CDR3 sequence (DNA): TGTGCCAGCAGTTTATCTACAGGAGCGACCTACGAGCAGTACTTC. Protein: CASSLSTGATYEQYF.

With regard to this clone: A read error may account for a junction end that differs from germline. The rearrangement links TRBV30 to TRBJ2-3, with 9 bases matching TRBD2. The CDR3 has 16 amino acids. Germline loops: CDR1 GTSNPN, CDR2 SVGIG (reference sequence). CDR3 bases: TGTGCCTGGAGTGTACAGTCAGCGGGGGGCACAGGTACGCAGTATTTT. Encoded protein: CAWSVQSAGGTGTQYF.

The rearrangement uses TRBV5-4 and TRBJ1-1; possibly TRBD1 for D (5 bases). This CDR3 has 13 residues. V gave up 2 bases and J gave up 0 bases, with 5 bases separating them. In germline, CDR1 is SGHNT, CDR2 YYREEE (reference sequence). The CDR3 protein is CASSFRVNTEAFF. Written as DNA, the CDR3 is TGTGCCAGCAGCTTCAGGGTGAACACTGAAGCTTTCTTT.

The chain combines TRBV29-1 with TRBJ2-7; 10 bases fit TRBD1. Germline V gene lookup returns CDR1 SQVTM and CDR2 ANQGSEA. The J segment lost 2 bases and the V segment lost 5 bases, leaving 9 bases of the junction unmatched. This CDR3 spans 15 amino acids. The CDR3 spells CSVRDRGPLPYEQYF. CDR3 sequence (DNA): TGCAGCGTTCGAGACAGGGGGCCACTCCCCTACGAGCAGTACTTC.

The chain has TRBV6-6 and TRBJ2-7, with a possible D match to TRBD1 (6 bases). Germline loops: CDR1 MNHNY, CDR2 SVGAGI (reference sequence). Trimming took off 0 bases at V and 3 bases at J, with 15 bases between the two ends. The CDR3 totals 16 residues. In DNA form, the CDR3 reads TGTGCCAGCAGTTACTCGCTGAAAGAACAGGGCTACGAGCAGTACTTC. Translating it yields CASSYSLKEQGYEQYF.

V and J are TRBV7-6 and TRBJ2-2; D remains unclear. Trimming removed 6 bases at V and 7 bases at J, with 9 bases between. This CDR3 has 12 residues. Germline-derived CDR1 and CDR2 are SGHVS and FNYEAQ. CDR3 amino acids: CASSLKNGELFF. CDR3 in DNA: TGTGCCAGCAGTCTTAAAAACGGGGAGCTGTTTTTT.

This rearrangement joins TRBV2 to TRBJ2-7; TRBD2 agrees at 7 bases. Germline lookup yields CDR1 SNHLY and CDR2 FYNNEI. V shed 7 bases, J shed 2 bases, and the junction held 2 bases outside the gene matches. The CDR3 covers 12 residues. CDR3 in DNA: TGTGCCAGCACGCGGGGGACCTACGAGCAGTACTTC. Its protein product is CASTRGTYEQYF.

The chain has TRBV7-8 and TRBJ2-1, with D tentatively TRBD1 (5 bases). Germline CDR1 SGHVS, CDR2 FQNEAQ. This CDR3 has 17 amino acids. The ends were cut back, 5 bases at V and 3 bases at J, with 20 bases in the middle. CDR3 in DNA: TGTGCCAGCAGCCCCTCTTCAACCAGGGTCGTCTACAATGAGCAGTTCTTC. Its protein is CASSPSSTRVVYNEQFF.

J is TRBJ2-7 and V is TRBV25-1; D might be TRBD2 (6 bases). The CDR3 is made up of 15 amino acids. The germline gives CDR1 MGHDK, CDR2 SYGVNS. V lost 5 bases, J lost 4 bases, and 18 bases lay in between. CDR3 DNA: TGTGCCAGCAGTTTGTTCCGCGGGACGGCGTACGAGCAGTACTTC. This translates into CASSLFRGTAYEQYF.

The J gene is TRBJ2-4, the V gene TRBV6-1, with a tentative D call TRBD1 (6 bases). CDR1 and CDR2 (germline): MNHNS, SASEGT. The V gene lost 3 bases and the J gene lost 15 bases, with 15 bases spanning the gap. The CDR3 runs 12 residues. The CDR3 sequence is CASSDEGQGPYF. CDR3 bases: TGTGCCAGCAGTGATGAAGGTCAGGGGCCGTACTTC.